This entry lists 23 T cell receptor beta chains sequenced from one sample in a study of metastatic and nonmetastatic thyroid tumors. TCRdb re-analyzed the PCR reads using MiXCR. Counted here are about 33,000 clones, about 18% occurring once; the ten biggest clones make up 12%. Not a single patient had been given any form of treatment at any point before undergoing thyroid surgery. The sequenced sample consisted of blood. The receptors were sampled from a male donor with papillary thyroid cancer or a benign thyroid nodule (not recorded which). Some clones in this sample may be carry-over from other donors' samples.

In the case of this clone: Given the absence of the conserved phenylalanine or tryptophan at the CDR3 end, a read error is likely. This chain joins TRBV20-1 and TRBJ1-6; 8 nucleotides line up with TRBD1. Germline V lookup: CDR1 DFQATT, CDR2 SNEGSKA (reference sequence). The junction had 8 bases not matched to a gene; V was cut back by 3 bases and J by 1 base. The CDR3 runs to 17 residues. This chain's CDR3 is CSARVTGVRSYNSPLHL. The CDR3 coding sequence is TGCAGTGCTAGGGTGACAGGGGTTCGTTCCTATAATTCACCCCTCCACCTT.

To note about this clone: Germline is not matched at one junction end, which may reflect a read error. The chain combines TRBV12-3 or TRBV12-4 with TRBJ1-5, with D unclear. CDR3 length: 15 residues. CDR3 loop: CASSRGALSNQPQHF. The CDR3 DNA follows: TGTGCCAGCAGTCGCGGCGCGCTTAGCAATCAGCCCCAGCACTTT.

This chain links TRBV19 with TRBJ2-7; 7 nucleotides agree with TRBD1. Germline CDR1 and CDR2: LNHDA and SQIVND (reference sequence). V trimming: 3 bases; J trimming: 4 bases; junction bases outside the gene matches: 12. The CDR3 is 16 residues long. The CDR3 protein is CASSMGRDRVTYEQYF. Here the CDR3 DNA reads TGTGCCAGTAGTATGGGAAGGGACAGAGTTACTTACGAGCAGTACTTC.

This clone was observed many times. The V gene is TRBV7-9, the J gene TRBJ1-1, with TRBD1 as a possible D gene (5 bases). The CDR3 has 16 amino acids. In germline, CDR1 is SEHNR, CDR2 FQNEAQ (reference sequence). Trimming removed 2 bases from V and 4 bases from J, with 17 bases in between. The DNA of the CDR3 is TGTGCCAGCAGCTTAAACTCGTGGGGGAGATCCACTGAAGCTTTCTTT. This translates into CASSLNSWGRSTEAFF.

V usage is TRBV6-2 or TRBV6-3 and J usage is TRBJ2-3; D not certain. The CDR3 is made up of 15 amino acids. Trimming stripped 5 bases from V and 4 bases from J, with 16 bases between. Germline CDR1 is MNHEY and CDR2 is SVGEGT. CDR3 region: CASSLPPGWADTQYF. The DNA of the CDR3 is TGTGCCAGCAGTCTCCCTCCAGGCTGGGCAGATACGCAGTATTTT.

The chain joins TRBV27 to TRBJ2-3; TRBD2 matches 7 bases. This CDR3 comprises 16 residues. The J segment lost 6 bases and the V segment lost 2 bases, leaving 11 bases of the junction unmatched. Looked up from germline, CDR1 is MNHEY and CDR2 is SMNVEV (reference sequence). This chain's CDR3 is CASSLVGTKAGDTQYF. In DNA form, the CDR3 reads TGTGCCAGCAGTTTAGTTGGGACTAAAGCAGGGGATACGCAGTATTTT.

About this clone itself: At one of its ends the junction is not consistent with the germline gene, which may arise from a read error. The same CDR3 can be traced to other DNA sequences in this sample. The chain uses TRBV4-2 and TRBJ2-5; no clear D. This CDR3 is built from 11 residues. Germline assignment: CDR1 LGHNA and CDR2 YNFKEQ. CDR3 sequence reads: CASSSQETQYF. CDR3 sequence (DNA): TGTGCCAGCAGCTCCCAAGAAACCCAGTACTTC.

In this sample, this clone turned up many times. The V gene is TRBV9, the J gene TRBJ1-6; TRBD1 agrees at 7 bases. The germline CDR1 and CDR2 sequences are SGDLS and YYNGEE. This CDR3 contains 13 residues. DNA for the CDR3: TGTGCAGGACAGGAGAACTATAATTCACCCCTCCACTTT. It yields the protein CAGQENYNSPLHF. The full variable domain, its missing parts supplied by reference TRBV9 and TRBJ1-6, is DSGVTQTPKHLITATGQRVTLRCSPRSGDLSVYWYQQSLDQGLQFLIQYYNGEERAKGNILERFSAQQFPDLHSELNLSSLELGDSALYFCAGQENYNSPLHFGNGTRLTVT.

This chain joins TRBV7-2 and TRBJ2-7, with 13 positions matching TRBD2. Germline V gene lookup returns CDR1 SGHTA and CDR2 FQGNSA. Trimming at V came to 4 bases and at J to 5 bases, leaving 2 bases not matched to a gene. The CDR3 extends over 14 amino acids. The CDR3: CASSWGLAGNEQYF. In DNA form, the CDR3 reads TGTGCCAGCAGCTGGGGACTAGCGGGAAACGAGCAGTACTTC.

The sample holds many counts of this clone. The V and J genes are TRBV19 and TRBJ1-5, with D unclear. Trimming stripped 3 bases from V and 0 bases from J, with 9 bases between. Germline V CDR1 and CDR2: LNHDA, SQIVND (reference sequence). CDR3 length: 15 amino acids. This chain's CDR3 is CASSIRQNSNQPQHF. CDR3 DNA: TGTGCCAGTAGTATCCGACAAAATAGCAATCAGCCCCAGCATTTT.

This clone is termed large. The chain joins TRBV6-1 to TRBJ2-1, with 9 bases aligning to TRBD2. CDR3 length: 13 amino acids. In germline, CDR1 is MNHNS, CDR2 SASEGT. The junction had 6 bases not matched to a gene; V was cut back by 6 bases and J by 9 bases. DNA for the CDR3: TGTGCCAGCAGGTTGCGGGAGGGAGGTGAGCAGTTCTTC. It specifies CASRLREGGEQFF.

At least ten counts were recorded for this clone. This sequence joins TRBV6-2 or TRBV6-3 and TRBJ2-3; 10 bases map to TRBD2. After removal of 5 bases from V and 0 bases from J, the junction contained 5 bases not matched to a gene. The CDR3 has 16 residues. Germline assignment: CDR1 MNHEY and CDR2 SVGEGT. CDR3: CASSDRTSGSTDTQYF. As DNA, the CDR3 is TGTGCCAGCAGTGACCGGACTAGCGGAAGCACAGATACGCAGTATTTT.

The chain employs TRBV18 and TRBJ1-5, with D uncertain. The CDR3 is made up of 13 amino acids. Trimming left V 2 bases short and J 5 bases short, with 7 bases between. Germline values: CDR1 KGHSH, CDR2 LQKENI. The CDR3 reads CASSPGGDQPQHF. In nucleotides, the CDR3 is TGTGCCAGCTCACCAGGAGGCGATCAGCCCCAGCATTTT.

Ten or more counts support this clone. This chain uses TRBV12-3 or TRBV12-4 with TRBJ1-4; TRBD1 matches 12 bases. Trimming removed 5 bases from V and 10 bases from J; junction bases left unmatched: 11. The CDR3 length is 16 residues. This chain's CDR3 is CASSPPRDRGRAKLFF. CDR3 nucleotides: TGTGCCAGCAGTCCTCCCCGGGACAGGGGGCGTGCAAAACTGTTTTTT.

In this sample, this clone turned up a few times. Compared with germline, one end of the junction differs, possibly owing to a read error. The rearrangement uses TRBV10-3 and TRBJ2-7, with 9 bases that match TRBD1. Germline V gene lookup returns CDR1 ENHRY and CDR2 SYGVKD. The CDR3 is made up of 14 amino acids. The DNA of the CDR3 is TGTGCAATCAGTGAACCCCGGACAGGGGAAAGGTTGTACTTC. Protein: CAISEPRTGERLYF.

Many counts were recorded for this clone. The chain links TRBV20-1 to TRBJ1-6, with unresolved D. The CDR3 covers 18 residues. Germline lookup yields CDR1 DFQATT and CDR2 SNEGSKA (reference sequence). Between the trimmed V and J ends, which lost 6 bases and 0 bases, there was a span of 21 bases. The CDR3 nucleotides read TGCAGTGCCTCCGTAGTCCAGGTTACGAGCTCCTATAATTCACCCCTCCACTTT. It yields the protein CSASVVQVTSSYNSPLHF.

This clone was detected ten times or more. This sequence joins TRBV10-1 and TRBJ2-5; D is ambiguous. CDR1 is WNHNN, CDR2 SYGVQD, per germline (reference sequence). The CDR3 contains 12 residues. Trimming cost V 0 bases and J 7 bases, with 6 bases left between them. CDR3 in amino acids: CASSESPGTQYF. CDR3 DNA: TGCGCCAGCAGTGAGTCCCCCGGGACCCAGTACTTC.

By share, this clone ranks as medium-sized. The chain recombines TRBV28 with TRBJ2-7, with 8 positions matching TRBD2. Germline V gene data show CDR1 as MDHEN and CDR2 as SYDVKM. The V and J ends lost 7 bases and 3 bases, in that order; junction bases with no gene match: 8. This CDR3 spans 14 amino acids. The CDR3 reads CASTRAGEGYEQYF. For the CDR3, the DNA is TGTGCCAGCACCCGAGCGGGAGAGGGCTACGAGCAGTACTTC.

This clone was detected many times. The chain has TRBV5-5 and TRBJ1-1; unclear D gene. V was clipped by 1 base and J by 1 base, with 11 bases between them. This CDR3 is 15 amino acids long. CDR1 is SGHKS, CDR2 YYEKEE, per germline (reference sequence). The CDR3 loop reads CASSLNPRGNTEAFF. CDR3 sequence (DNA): TGTGCCAGCAGCTTGAATCCACGAGGGAACACTGAAGCTTTCTTT.

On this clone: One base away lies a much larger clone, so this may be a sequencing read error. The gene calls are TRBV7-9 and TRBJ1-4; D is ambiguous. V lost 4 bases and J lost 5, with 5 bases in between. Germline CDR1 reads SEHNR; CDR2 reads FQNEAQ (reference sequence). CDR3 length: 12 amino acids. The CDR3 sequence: CASSSVNEKLFF. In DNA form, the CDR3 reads TGTGCCAGCAGCTCTGTGAATGAAAAACTGTTTTTT.

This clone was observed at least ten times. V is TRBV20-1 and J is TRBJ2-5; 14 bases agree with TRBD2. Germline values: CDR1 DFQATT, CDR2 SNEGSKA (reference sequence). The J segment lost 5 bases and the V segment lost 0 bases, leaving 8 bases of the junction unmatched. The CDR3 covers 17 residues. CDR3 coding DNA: TGCAGTGCTAGAGATGGGACTAGCGGGAGTCGGTTGGAGACCCAGTACTTC. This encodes CSARDGTSGSRLETQYF.

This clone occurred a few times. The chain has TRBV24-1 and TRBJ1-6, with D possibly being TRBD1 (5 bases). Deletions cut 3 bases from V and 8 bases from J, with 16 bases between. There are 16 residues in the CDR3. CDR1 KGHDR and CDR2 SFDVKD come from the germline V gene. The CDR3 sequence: CATSDPLRGPHSPLHF. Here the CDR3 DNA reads TGTGCCACCAGTGATCCTCTACGGGGCCCCCATTCACCCCTCCACTTT.

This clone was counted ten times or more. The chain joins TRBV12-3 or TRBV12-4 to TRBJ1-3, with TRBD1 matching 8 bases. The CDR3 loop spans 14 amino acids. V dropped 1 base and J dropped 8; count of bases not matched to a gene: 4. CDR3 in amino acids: CASSLGGQGDTIYF. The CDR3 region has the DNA TGTGCCAGCAGTTTAGGAGGACAGGGAGACACCATATATTTT.